The clone carrying this TCR beta chain occurred a few times. Its antigen is unidentified. The data originate from a study of vaccination and CD4 T cells after COVID-19. Study-wide background: By nasal swab PCR, the convalescent patients were SARS-CoV-2 positive, with 10 or so mild cases and one severe.

The treatment here: approximately 10-day PBMC culture with coronavirus spike peptide pools or control peptides (ViraFEST assay). At the Johns Hopkins FTIC core, DNA taken from cultured CD4+ T cells was sequenced by way of the Oncomine TCR Beta short-read assay. TCRdb re-derived calls from the PCR reads in MiXCR, one entry per CDR3 protein. The profile covers around 19,000 distinct CDR3 sequences, with less than 50% appearing a single time and around 5.5% taken by the ten largest. Broader study findings: A median of around 86% of reactive clones, in convalescent patients, became evident only post-vaccination.

V was trimmed by 6 bases and J by 4 bases, leaving 15 bases between them. The CDR3 covers 13 residues. CDR1 and CDR2 (germline): DFQATT, SNEGSKA (reference sequence). Sample: CD4+ T cells from blood, cultured in vitro. The V gene is TRBV20-1, the J gene TRBJ1-2; D gene unclear. The sequence came from a human donor who had recovered from COVID-19. CDR3 region: CSAHDGVGYGYTF. CDR3 sequence (DNA): TGCAGTGCCCATGACGGGGTTGGCTATGGCTACACCTTC.